A single sample gave rise to the 29 T cell receptor beta chains below, sequenced in a study of T cell repertoires in ileal Crohn's disease. TCRdb's copy holds only in-frame clones and misses some; the assay was immunoSEQ multiplex PCR. Of roughly 5,200 clones in the sample, about four fifths are singletons; the top ten hold 5% to 6.5%. Sequencing input: ileal tissue. These receptors were collected from an adult with Crohn's disease.

This clone turned up a few times. V is TRBV7-3 and J is TRBJ2-3; D unclear. The CDR3 totals 16 residues. Germline V lookup: CDR1 SGHTA, CDR2 FQGTGA. Trimming shortened V by 2 bases and J by 1 base, and 13 bases separated the two germline ends. The CDR3 protein is CASSLLVGMGTDTQYF. The CDR3 region has the DNA TGTGCCAGCAGCTTATTGGTGGGCATGGGCACAGATACGCAGTATTTT.

This sequence joins TRBV7-8 and TRBJ1-2; weak D call: TRBD1 (6 bases). Germline V gene data show CDR1 as SGHVS and CDR2 as FQNEAQ. V was cut by 2 bases and J by 7 bases, with 14 bases left in between. The CDR3 is 14 amino acids. The DNA of the CDR3 is TGTGCCAGCAGCTTAAATCAGGGGAACGTTGGCTACACCTTC. Translation: CASSLNQGNVGYTF.

The chain joins TRBV5-1 to TRBJ1-2, with 7 bases fitting TRBD1. J was trimmed by 1 base and V by 4 bases; bases with no gene match: 4. The CDR3 runs 14 residues. The germline V gene has CDR1 SGHRS and CDR2 YFSETQ. Written as DNA, the CDR3 is TGCGCCAGCAGCCCGACAGGGAATAACTATGGCTACACCTTC. Its translation is CASSPTGNNYGYTF.

A note on this clone: This sample also contains other DNA sequences that code for the same CDR3. V usage is TRBV4-1 and J usage is TRBJ2-2; 9 bases are a match to TRBD2. Germline V gene lookup returns CDR1 MGHRA and CDR2 YSYEKL. The trim removed 4 bases at V and 3 bases at J, leaving 6 bases unmatched. This CDR3 has 16 amino acids. CDR3 amino acids: CASSLLAGDDTGELFF. The CDR3 DNA sequence: TGCGCCAGCAGCCTTTTAGCGGGGGACGACACCGGGGAGCTGTTTTTT.

The genes are TRBV11-2 and TRBJ2-2; 7 nucleotides agree with TRBD1. The germline V gene has CDR1 SGHAT and CDR2 FQNNGV. CDR3 length: 17 residues. J was trimmed by 4 bases and V by 6 bases; bases with no gene match: 14. CDR3 bases: TGTGCCAGCAGTCCTCAAGGGGGCAGGGGAAGCACCGGGGAGCTGTTTTTT. Translated: CASSPQGGRGSTGELFF.

This clone appeared a few times. The J gene is TRBJ2-2, the V gene TRBV18; 7 bases match TRBD1. In germline, CDR1 is KGHSH, CDR2 LQKENI. Trimming at V came to 5 bases and at J to 0 bases, leaving 3 bases not matched to a gene. The CDR3 is 15 residues long. The CDR3 DNA follows: TGTGCCAGCTCAGACGACAGGGCGAACACCGGGGAGCTGTTTTTT. Its translation: CASSDDRANTGELFF.

This rearrangement joins TRBV2 to TRBJ1-1, with a tentative D call TRBD1 (6 bases). The CDR3 has 13 residues. In germline, CDR1 is SNHLY, CDR2 FYNNEI. Trimming took 6 bases from V and 7 from J, leaving 15 bases between them. In DNA, the CDR3 is TGTGCCAGCAGATACACAGGGTGGGATGAAGCTTTCTTT. It translates to CASRYTGWDEAFF.

This clone was recorded only once. The gene calls are TRBV28 and TRBJ1-3, with TRBD1 matching 9 bases. From germline, CDR1 is MDHEN and CDR2 SYDVKM. The V gene end was trimmed by 4 bases and the J gene end by 4 bases; junction bases not matched to a gene: 5. The CDR3 has 15 amino acids. As DNA, the CDR3 is TGTGCCAGCAGTTCAGCCGGGACAGGGGGAAACACCATATATTTT. Its translation: CASSSAGTGGNTIYF.

J is TRBJ2-1 and V is TRBV11-3, with a possible D match to TRBD2 (6 bases). Germline V gene data show CDR1 as SGHNT and CDR2 as YENEEA. CDR3 length equals 15 residues. V shed 5 bases and J shed 4 bases, with 15 bases lying between them. For the CDR3, the DNA is TGTGCCAGCAGCCCCCTAGCGCCGGCGTACAATGAGCAGTTCTTC. Amino acid sequence: CASSPLAPAYNEQFF.

The chain employs TRBV19 and TRBJ2-4; the match to TRBD2 covers 12 bases. Germline CDR1 and CDR2: LNHDA and SQIVND (reference sequence). The CDR3 spans 16 residues. The V gene end was trimmed by 5 bases and the J gene end by 10 bases; junction bases not matched to a gene: 12. The CDR3 sequence is CASSHQLGLAGPIQYF. The CDR3 DNA follows: TGTGCCAGTAGTCATCAATTAGGACTAGCGGGACCGATTCAGTACTTC.

The J gene is TRBJ2-1, the V gene TRBV20-1, with D possibly matching TRBD2 (7 bases). Trimming removed 6 bases from V and 9 bases from J, with 12 bases in between. Germline V gene data show CDR1 as DFQATT and CDR2 as SNEGSKA (reference sequence). The CDR3 loop spans 11 amino acids. CDR3 sequence: CSAWGGLEQFF. CDR3 sequence (DNA): TGCAGTGCCTGGGGGGGCCTTGAGCAGTTCTTC.

V and J are TRBV4-3 and TRBJ2-4; possible D gene TRBD1, 6 bases. CDR1 is LGHNA and CDR2 is YSLEER in the germline V gene. The CDR3 extends over 14 amino acids. V lost 0 bases, J lost 5 bases, and 8 bases lay in between. This CDR3 is CASSQDRTENIQYF. CDR3 in DNA: TGCGCCAGCAGCCAAGATCGGACAGAAAACATTCAGTACTTC.

The J gene is TRBJ1-1, the V gene TRBV5-1; a possible D gene is TRBD1 (5 bases). Looked up from germline, CDR1 is SGHRS and CDR2 is YFSETQ. This CDR3 contains 11 residues. Between the trimmed V and J ends, which lost 5 bases and 7 bases, there was a span of 9 bases. CDR3 amino acids: CASSSTGEAFF. The CDR3 DNA reads TGCGCCAGCAGTTCCACAGGTGAAGCTTTCTTT.

The V and J genes are TRBV7-9 and TRBJ1-5; D uncertain. The V and J ends lost 4 bases and 0 bases respectively, with 13 bases between them. This CDR3 region has 16 residues. The germline gives CDR1 SEHNR, CDR2 FQNEAQ (reference sequence). In DNA form, the CDR3 reads TGTGCCAGCAGCTCAGGAAGCATTCTTAGCAATCAGCCCCAGCATTTT. Protein sequence: CASSSGSILSNQPQHF.

This clone came up a few times. The chain joins TRBV28 to TRBJ1-1; the match to TRBD1 covers 7 bases. CDR3 length equals 13 residues. The V segment lost 8 bases and the J segment 6 bases; nucleotides outside the gene matches: 9. Germline V CDR1 and CDR2: MDHEN, SYDVKM. The CDR3 reads CASGVRGHPEAFF. The CDR3 DNA reads TGTGCCAGCGGCGTGAGGGGGCATCCTGAAGCTTTCTTT.

The CDR3 protein is CASSRQGGSLSSYEQYF. In nucleotides, the CDR3 is TGTGCCAGCAGCCGCCAGGGAGGGTCGTTAAGCTCCTACGAGCAGTACTTC. The V gene is TRBV27, the J gene TRBJ2-7; 7 bases fit TRBD2. CDR1 is MNHEY, CDR2 SMNVEV, per germline (reference sequence). This CDR3 has 17 residues. The V segment lost 6 bases and the J segment 0 bases; nucleotides outside the gene matches: 14.

The J gene is TRBJ2-2, the V gene TRBV2; D is uncertain. Trimming left V 5 bases short and J 3 bases short, with 10 bases between. CDR1 and CDR2 from the germline V gene are SNHLY and FYNNEI. The CDR3 length is 14 residues. CDR3: CASSPDWDTGELFF. The CDR3 nucleotides read TGTGCCAGCAGTCCTGACTGGGACACCGGGGAGCTGTTTTTT.

This sequence joins TRBV2 and TRBJ1-5; 10 nucleotides match TRBD1. The germline CDR1 and CDR2 sequences are SNHLY and FYNNEI. The CDR3 is made up of 14 amino acids. The V gene end was trimmed by 7 bases and the J gene end by 5 bases; junction bases not matched to a gene: 5. CDR3 bases: TGTGCCAGCAAGGGGACAGGGGACTATCAGCCCCAGCATTTT. This gives the protein CASKGTGDYQPQHF.

This clone was seen a few times. The chain couples TRBV7-2 to TRBJ2-5, with D maybe TRBD1 (5 bases). CDR3 length equals 13 residues. In germline, CDR1 is SGHTA, CDR2 FQGNSA. V lost 3 bases, J lost 7 bases, and 12 bases lay in between. CDR3 DNA sequence: TGTGCCAGCAGCTTGCAGGGCCGCGGGACCCAGTACTTC. This codes for CASSLQGRGTQYF.

J is TRBJ2-7 and V is TRBV7-2; the match to TRBD2 covers 7 bases. Looked up from germline, CDR1 is SGHTA and CDR2 is FQGNSA. The CDR3 sequence is 16 residues long. V trimming: 2 bases; J trimming: 7 bases; junction bases outside the gene matches: 14. The CDR3 bases are TGTGCCAGCAGCTTATCCTCGGGAGGTAGCGGACGGGAGCAGTACTTC. Protein sequence: CASSLSSGGSGREQYF. The entire variable domain, with the rest obtained from reference TRBV7-2 and TRBJ2-7, is as follows: GAGVSQSPSNKVTEKGKDVELRCDPISGHTALYWYRQSLGQGLEFLIYFQGNSAPDKSGLPSDRFSAERTGGSVSTLTIQRTQQEDSAVYLCASSLSSGGSGREQYFGPGTRLTVT.

This rearrangement joins TRBV5-4 to TRBJ2-2, with unresolved D. In germline, CDR1 is SGHNT, CDR2 YYREEE (reference sequence). This CDR3 has 14 amino acids. Trimming left V 2 bases short and J 1 base short, with 6 bases between. This CDR3 is CASSLAQNTGELFF. The DNA for the CDR3 is TGTGCCAGCAGCTTAGCCCAGAACACCGGGGAGCTGTTTTTT.

V is TRBV19 and J is TRBJ1-2, with 9 bases lining up with TRBD1. The CDR3 spans 14 residues. Looked up from germline, CDR1 is LNHDA and CDR2 is SQIVND (reference sequence). Trimming took 3 bases from V and 5 from J; bases not matched to a gene: 4. In DNA form, the CDR3 reads TGTGCCAGTAGTATGGACAGGGGATGGTATGGCTACACCTTC. It specifies CASSMDRGWYGYTF.

The V gene is TRBV5-6, the J gene TRBJ1-3; 9 bases agree with TRBD1. Looked up from germline, CDR1 is SGHDT and CDR2 is YYEEEE. V dropped 2 bases and J dropped 8; count of bases not matched to a gene: 17. There are 18 residues in the CDR3. The CDR3 bases are TGTGCCAGCAGCTTCGCCCTCGGACAGGGGAGGGGTGGTGACACCATATATTTT. This gives the protein CASSFALGQGRGGDTIYF.

The sample holds a few counts of this clone. The chain joins TRBV19 to TRBJ1-5; D is undetermined. Deletions cut 5 bases from V and 0 bases from J, with 11 bases between. The CDR3 runs 15 residues. CDR1 is LNHDA, CDR2 SQIVND, per germline (reference sequence). CDR3 loop: CASSGGMTSNQPQHF. CDR3 coding DNA: TGTGCCAGTAGTGGAGGGATGACTAGCAATCAGCCCCAGCATTTT.

V gene TRBV10-3 combines with J gene TRBJ1-1, with D possibly TRBD1 on 6 matching bases. Germline lookup yields CDR1 ENHRY and CDR2 SYGVKD. The ends were cut back, 0 bases at V and 1 base at J, with 12 bases in the middle. This CDR3 has 16 amino acids. The chain's CDR3 is CAISESTGQRNTEAFF. Here the CDR3 DNA reads TGTGCCATCAGTGAGTCGACTGGACAGAGGAACACTGAAGCTTTCTTT.

Concerning this clone: The same CDR3 also results from other DNA sequences found in this sample. The chain uses TRBV4-2 and TRBJ2-2; tentatively, D is TRBD2 (6 bases). The CDR3 is 17 residues long. The V end lost 2 bases, the J end lost 5 bases, and 18 bases lay between the germline ends. Germline CDR1 reads LGHNA; CDR2 reads YNFKEQ. CDR3 bases: TGTGCCAGCAGCCAACGGACGGGGACTGTCGTGACCGGGGAGCTGTTTTTT. It encodes CASSQRTGTVVTGELFF.

The rearrangement links TRBV6-4 to TRBJ1-4; 7 bases fit TRBD1. Trimming at V came to 3 bases and at J to 8 bases, leaving 3 bases not matched to a gene. This CDR3 has 13 residues. Per germline, CDR1 MRHNA and CDR2 SNTAGT. The CDR3 protein is CASSESRGEKLFF. CDR3 nucleotide sequence: TGTGCCAGCAGTGAATCCAGGGGGGAAAAACTGTTTTTT.

This chain connects TRBV2 to TRBJ1-1; maybe TRBD1 (5 bases). Between the trimmed V and J ends, which lost 3 bases and 3 bases, there was a span of 8 bases. The CDR3 sequence is 13 residues long. CDR1 is SNHLY and CDR2 is FYNNEI in the germline V gene. DNA of the CDR3: TGTGCCAGCAGTGACGACAGTGACACTGAAGCTTTCTTT. This encodes CASSDDSDTEAFF. Looking up the rest from reference TRBV2 and TRBJ1-1 gives the full variable domain: EPEVTQTPSHQVTQMGQEVILRCVPISNHLYFYWYRQILGQKVEFLVSFYNNEISEKSEIFDDQFSVERPDGSNFTLKIRSTKLEDSAMYFCASSDDSDTEAFFGQGTRLTVV.

As DNA, the CDR3 is TGTGCCAGCAGCCGGACTAGCGGGAATAGGGGCACAGATACGCAGTATTTT. Translation: CASSRTSGNRGTDTQYF. The chain joins TRBV7-3 to TRBJ2-3, with 12 positions matching TRBD2. V lost 5 bases, J lost 1 base, and 7 bases stayed unmatched. Germline V CDR1 and CDR2: SGHTA, FQGTGA. This CDR3 spans 17 amino acids.